A single sample is the source of the 10 T cell receptor beta chains below, sequenced in a study of cytomegalovirus exposure and HLA in healthy donors. The PCR made use of 60 Vbeta and 13 Jbeta primers. Data came from immunoSEQ multiplex PCR; TCRdb stores just in-frame clones and leaves some out. The data show under 95,000 clones, around 75% seen once. The sequenced sample was PBMCs. These receptors all stem from a woman aged 35 to 49 in good health and CMV-seropositive.

The chain has TRBV30 and TRBJ1-2; a weak D match, TRBD1 (6 bases). The germline gives CDR1 GTSNPN, CDR2 SVGIG (reference sequence). The CDR3 totals 14 residues. The germline V and J ends were trimmed by 8 bases and 5 bases, with 21 bases remaining between them. The CDR3 coding sequence is TGTGCCGTGGAAGCGGTGCAGGGGTCGTATGGCTACACCTTC. Translation gives CAVEAVQGSYGYTF.

The genes are TRBV19 and TRBJ2-7, with 14 bases aligning to TRBD2. The J segment lost 3 bases and the V segment lost 6 bases, leaving 16 bases of the junction unmatched. CDR3 length: 19 amino acids. Germline values: CDR1 LNHDA, CDR2 SQIVND (reference sequence). The CDR3 is CASSEVGLAGGTGIYEQYF. CDR3 DNA: TGTGCCAGTAGCGAAGTTGGACTAGCGGGAGGTACGGGTATCTACGAGCAGTACTTC.

The rearrangement joins TRBV5-1 to TRBJ2-3; 13 bases map to TRBD2. There are 16 residues in the CDR3. The germline CDR1 and CDR2 sequences are SGHRS and YFSETQ. V was pared by 7 bases and J by 3 bases, with 8 bases of the junction left unmatched. CDR3 sequence reads: CASSGLAGSVTDTQYF. Written as DNA, the CDR3 is TGCGCCAGCTCGGGACTAGCGGGAAGCGTTACAGATACGCAGTATTTT.

This clone was counted a single time. The chain carries TRBV9 and TRBJ2-7; D may be TRBD1 (6 bases). This CDR3 is 14 amino acids long. Germline assignment: CDR1 SGDLS and CDR2 YYNGEE. The V end was cut by 2 bases, the J end by 4 bases, with 13 bases between. The CDR3 here is CASSVQAGVYEQYF. In nucleotides, the CDR3 is TGTGCCAGCAGCGTCCAGGCAGGGGTTTACGAGCAGTACTTC.

The V call is TRBV5-4, the J call TRBJ2-3; 15 nucleotides agree with TRBD2. The V gene's germline CDR1 is SGHNT and CDR2 YYREEE (reference sequence). The CDR3 length is 13 residues. The V segment lost 7 bases and the J segment 6 bases; nucleotides outside the gene matches: 0. The CDR3 region has the DNA TGTGCCAGCGGACTAGCGGGGGGGGATACGCAGTATTTT. This gives the protein CASGLAGGDTQYF.

This clone showed up just once. This chain connects TRBV6-1 to TRBJ2-1; D call uncertain. The CDR3 is 15 amino acids. V lost 7 bases and J 4 bases, leaving 17 bases between the germline ends. Germline CDR1 is MNHNS and CDR2 is SASEGT. The CDR3 DNA is TGTGCCAGCAAGCTAACCGACTCGCTATACAATGAGCAGTTCTTC. Its translation is CASKLTDSLYNEQFF.

A single count supports this clone. The chain is built from TRBV5-1 and TRBJ2-2, with D possibly matching TRBD2 (5 bases). In germline, CDR1 is SGHRS, CDR2 YFSETQ. The CDR3 has 15 residues. V was trimmed by 4 bases and J by 6 bases, leaving 16 bases between them. The CDR3 DNA sequence: TGCGCCAGCAGCCCCAGGACGGCCGGGGCCGGGGAGCTGTTTTTT. It specifies CASSPRTAGAGELFF. Looking up the rest from reference TRBV5-1 and TRBJ2-2 gives the full variable domain: KAGVTQTPRYLIKTRGQQVTLSCSPISGHRSVSWYQQTPGQGLQFLFEYFSETQRNKGNFPGRFSGRQFSNSRSEMNVSTLELGDSALYLCASSPRTAGAGELFFGEGSRLTVL.

V usage is TRBV19 and J usage is TRBJ1-2; perhaps TRBD1 as D (6 bases). The germline CDR1 and CDR2 sequences are LNHDA and SQIVND (reference sequence). CDR3 length: 13 residues. V was cut by 1 base and J by 4 bases, with 7 bases left in between. The chain's CDR3 is CASSIGTAYGYTF. The CDR3 nucleotides read TGTGCCAGTAGTATAGGGACAGCCTATGGCTACACCTTC. Drawing the rest from reference TRBV19 and TRBJ1-2, the complete variable domain is DGGITQSPKYLFRKEGQNVTLSCEQNLNHDAMYWYRQDPGQGLRLIYYSQIVNDFQKGDIAEGYSVSREKKESFPLTVTSAQKNPTAFYLCASSIGTAYGYTFGSGTRLTVV.

The chain links TRBV19 to TRBJ2-1; no firm D call. CDR3 length equals 16 residues. V was cut by 1 base and J by 0 bases, with 10 bases left in between. The germline gives CDR1 LNHDA, CDR2 SQIVND (reference sequence). The CDR3 nucleotides read TGTGCCAGTAGTATAGGAAGAACACACTCCTACAATGAGCAGTTCTTC. This codes for CASSIGRTHSYNEQFF.

In regard to this clone: The CDR3 end shows no conserved phenylalanine or tryptophan, and so a read error is likely. The V gene is TRBV5-1, the J gene TRBJ1-1, with D possibly being TRBD1 (6 bases). The CDR3 has 13 residues. Trimming removed 2 bases from V and 8 bases from J, with 13 bases in between. Germline lookup yields CDR1 SGHRS and CDR2 YFSETQ. The CDR3 reads CASSLNDQGEAFL. The CDR3 region has the DNA TGCGCCAGCAGCTTAAATGACCAGGGGGAAGCTTTCCTT.